This entry features one TCR beta chain sequence. This sample is drawn from a study of T cell responses to AZD1222 COVID-19 vaccine. Germline CDR1 is LNHDA and CDR2 is SQIVND (reference sequence). The length of the CDR3 is 17 residues. Losses at the gene ends were 5 bases for V and 5 bases for J; bases not matched to a gene: 17. Measured with immunoSEQ multiplex PCR; TCRdb has only the in-frame clones, and not every one. The table includes roughly 71,000 clones, roughly 85% detected once. The chain joins TRBV19 to TRBJ1-2; the match to TRBD1 covers 7 bases. The TCR sequence derives from an adult in good health. The sequenced sample was peripheral blood, obtained on day 0 of AZD1222 vaccination. This CDR3 is CASSLLGQLKDSYGYTF. CDR3 DNA: TGTGCCAGTAGTTTACTGGGACAGTTAAAGGATTCTTATGGCTACACCTTC.